This T cell receptor (beta chain) came from a study of blood T cell repertoires in COVID-19. On the study more broadly: PBMCs, B-cell-depleted T cells, or T cells were the source of the cDNA or gDNA that made up the material.

V was pared by 2 bases and J by 1 base, with 11 bases between. The germline V gene has CDR1 MNHEY and CDR2 SVGAGI. The CDR3 sequence is 15 residues long. As handled by the study authors: Amplification of reference gene primers was used by the study to estimate nucleated cell counts. Method: immunoSEQ multiplex PCR; TCRdb's copy keeps in-frame clones and lacks some. The D gene and trimming were derived from the DNA, and the V and J assignments and clone size from that table. The sample yields roughly 250,000 clones, around nine tenths seen once. Participant-reported clinical history was the basis for cohort assignment. Cohort 3 recovery required two negative PCRs, clearance, or symptom resolution.

The J gene is TRBJ2-5, the V gene TRBV6-5; tentative D call: TRBD2 (6 bases). The TCR comes from a woman aged 45-59 years who had recovered from COVID-19. Sequencing input: PBMCs or T cells enriched from blood (not recorded which). CDR3 sequence: CASSYRGGVQETQYF. CDR3 DNA: TGTGCCAGCAGTTACCGGGGAGGAGTCCAAGAGACCCAGTACTTC.